This T cell receptor beta chain came from a study of shared clonotypes between healthy human individuals. The wider study: A couple of women and three men aged 18 to 49 served as donors.

This clone appeared a single time. Recent acute infections and vaccinations were absent in the healthy HIV-negative adult donors. The CDR3 is made up of 13 amino acids. Between the trimmed V and J ends, which lost 5 bases and 10 bases, there was a span of 14 bases. CDR1 and CDR2 (germline): SNHLY, FYNNEI. The authors split each subset's genomic DNA evenly across several immunoSEQ plates. In the authors' workflow: Filtering differed since immunoSEQ provided only junctions, with no quality scores. Method: immunoSEQ multiplex PCR; TCRdb's copy keeps in-frame clones and lacks some. V, J and clone size derive from that table, while D and trimming were established from the DNA sequence. Of about 480,000 clones listed, around 74% were seen once; the top ten hold 13%.

Material: PBMCs. The V gene is TRBV2, the J gene TRBJ1-4; D possibly corresponds to TRBD1 (6 bases). This clonotype originated in a woman aged 40 to 49 in good health. Some clones in this sample may be carry-over from other donors' samples. CDR3 sequence (DNA): TGTGCCAGCAGTCAACAGGGTTCACGAAAACTGTTTTTT. Translating it yields CASSQQGSRKLFF.